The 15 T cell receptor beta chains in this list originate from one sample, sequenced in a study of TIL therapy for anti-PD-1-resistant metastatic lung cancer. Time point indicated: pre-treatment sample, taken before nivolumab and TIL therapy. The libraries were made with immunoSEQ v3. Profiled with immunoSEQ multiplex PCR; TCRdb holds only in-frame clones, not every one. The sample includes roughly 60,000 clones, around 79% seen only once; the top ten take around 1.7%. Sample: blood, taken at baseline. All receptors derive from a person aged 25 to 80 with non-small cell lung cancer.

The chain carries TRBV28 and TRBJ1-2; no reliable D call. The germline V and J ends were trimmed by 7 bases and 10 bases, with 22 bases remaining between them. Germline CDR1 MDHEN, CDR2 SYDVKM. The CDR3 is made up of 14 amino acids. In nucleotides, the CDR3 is TGTGCCAGCACCTCCGCCGCGGAGTATGGTGACTACACCTTC. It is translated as CASTSAAEYGDYTF.

The DNA for the CDR3 is TGCGCCAGCAGCTTGTTCGGGACAGGCTATCAAGAGACCCAGTACTTC. This encodes CASSLFGTGYQETQYF. The chain links TRBV5-1 to TRBJ2-5; TRBD1 agrees at 8 bases. Germline CDR1 SGHRS, CDR2 YFSETQ. This CDR3 spans 16 amino acids. V was pared by 1 base and J by 2 bases, with 7 bases of the junction left unmatched.

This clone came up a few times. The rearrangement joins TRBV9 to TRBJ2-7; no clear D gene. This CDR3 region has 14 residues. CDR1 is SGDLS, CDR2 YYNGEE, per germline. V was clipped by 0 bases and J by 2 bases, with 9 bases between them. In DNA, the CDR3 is TGTGCCAGCAGCGTAGCTGGCCTCGCCTACGAGCAGTACTTC. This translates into CASSVAGLAYEQYF.

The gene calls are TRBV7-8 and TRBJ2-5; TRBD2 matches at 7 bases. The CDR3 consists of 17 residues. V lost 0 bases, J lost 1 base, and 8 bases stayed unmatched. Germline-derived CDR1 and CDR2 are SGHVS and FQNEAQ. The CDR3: CASSLATGRGLQETQYF. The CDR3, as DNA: TGTGCCAGCAGCTTAGCCACGGGGAGGGGACTCCAAGAGACCCAGTACTTC.

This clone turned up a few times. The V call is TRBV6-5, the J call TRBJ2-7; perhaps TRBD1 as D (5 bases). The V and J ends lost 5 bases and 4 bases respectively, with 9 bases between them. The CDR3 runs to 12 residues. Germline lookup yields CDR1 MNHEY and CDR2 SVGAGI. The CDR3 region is CASSGRGYEQYF. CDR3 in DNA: TGTGCCAGCAGTGGAAGGGGATACGAGCAGTACTTC.

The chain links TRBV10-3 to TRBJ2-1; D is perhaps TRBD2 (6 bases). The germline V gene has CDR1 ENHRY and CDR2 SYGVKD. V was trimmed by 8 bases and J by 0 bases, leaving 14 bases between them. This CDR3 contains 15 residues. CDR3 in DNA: TGTGCCATCTCCCGGGACTTTAGCTCCTACAATGAGCAGTTCTTC. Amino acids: CAISRDFSSYNEQFF.

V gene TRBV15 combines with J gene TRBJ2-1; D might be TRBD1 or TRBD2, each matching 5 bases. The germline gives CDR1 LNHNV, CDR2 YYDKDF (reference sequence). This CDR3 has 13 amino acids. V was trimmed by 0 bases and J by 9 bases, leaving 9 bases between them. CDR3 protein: CATSRDRGGEQFF. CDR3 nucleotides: TGTGCCACCAGCAGAGATCGTGGGGGTGAGCAGTTCTTC. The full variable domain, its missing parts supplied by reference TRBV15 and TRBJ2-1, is DAMVIQNPRYQVTQFGKPVTLSCSQTLNHNVMYWYQQKSSQAPKLLFHYYDKDFNNEADTPDNFQSRRPNTSFCFLDIRSPGLGDTAMYLCATSRDRGGEQFFGPGTRLTVL.

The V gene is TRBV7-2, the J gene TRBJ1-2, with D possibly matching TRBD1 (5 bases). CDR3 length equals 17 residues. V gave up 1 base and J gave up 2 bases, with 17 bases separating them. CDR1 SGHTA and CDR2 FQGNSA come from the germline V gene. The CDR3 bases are TGTGCCAGCAGCTTAGGCAGGGCACTCGGAAGAAACTATGGCTACACCTTC. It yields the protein CASSLGRALGRNYGYTF.

The CDR3 spells CASSIVQGGGTDTQYF. CDR3 sequence (DNA): TGTGCCAGTAGTATAGTTCAGGGGGGGGGCACAGATACGCAGTATTTT. The V gene is TRBV19, the J gene TRBJ2-3; either TRBD1 or TRBD2 may fit D (7 bases each). V was shortened by 1 base and J by 1 base, with 12 bases between the two germline ends. This CDR3 has 16 amino acids. Per the germline V gene, CDR1 is LNHDA and CDR2 is SQIVND (reference sequence).

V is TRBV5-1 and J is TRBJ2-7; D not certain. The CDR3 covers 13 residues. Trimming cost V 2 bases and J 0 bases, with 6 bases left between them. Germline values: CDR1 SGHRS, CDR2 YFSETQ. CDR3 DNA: TGCGCCAGCAGCTTTATAAGCTCCTACGAGCAGTACTTC. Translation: CASSFISSYEQYF.

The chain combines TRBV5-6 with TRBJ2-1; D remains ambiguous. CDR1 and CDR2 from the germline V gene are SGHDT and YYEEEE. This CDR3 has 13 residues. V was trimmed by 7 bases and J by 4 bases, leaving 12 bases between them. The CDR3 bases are TGTGCCAGCTTAGGATCGTGGTACAATGAGCAGTTCTTC. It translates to CASLGSWYNEQFF.

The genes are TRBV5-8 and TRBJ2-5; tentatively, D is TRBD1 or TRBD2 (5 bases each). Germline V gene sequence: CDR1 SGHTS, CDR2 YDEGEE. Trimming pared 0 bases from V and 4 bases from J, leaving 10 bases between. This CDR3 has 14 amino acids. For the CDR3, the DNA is TGTGCCAGCAGCTTGGCCCTTGGGGGAGAGACCCAGTACTTC. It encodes CASSLALGGETQYF.

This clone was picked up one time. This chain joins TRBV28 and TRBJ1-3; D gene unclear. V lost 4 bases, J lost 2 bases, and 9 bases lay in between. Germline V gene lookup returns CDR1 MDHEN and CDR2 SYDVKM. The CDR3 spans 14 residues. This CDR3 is CASSWQQPGNTIYF. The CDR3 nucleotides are TGTGCCAGCAGTTGGCAGCAGCCTGGAAACACCATATATTTT. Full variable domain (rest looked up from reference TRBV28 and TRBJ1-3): DVKVTQSSRYLVKRTGEKVFLECVQDMDHENMFWYRQDPGLGLRLIYFSYDVKMKEKGDIPEGYSVSREKKERFSLILESASTNQTSMYLCASSWQQPGNTIYFGEGSWLTVV.

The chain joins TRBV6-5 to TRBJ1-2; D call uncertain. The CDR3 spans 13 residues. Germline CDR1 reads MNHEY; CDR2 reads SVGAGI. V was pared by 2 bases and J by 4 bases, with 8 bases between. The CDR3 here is CASSYLPGYGYTF. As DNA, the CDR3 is TGTGCCAGCAGTTACCTACCGGGCTATGGCTACACCTTC.

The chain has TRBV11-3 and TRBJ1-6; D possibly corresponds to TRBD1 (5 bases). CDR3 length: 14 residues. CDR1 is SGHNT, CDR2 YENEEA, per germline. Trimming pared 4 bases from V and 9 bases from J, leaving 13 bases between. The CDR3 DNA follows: TGTGCCAGCAGCTCGGTCCAGGGACGTTCACCCCTCCACTTT. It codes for CASSSVQGRSPLHF.